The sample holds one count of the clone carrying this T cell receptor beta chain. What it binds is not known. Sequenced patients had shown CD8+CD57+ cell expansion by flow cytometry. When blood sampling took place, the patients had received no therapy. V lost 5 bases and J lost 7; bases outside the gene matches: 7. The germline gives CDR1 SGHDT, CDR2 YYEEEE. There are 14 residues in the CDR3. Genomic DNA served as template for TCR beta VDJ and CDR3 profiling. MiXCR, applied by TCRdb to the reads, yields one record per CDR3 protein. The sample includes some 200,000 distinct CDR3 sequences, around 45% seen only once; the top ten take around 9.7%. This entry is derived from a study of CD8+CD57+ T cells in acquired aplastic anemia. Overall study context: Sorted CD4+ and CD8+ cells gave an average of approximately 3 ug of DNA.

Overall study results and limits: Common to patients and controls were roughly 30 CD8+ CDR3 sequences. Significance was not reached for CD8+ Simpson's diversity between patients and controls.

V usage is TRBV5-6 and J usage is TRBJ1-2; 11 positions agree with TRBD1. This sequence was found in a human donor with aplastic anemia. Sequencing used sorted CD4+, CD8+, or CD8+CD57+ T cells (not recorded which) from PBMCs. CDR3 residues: CASRIGTGGSGYTF. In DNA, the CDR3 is TGTGCCAGCAGGATAGGGACAGGGGGTAGTGGCTACACCTTC.